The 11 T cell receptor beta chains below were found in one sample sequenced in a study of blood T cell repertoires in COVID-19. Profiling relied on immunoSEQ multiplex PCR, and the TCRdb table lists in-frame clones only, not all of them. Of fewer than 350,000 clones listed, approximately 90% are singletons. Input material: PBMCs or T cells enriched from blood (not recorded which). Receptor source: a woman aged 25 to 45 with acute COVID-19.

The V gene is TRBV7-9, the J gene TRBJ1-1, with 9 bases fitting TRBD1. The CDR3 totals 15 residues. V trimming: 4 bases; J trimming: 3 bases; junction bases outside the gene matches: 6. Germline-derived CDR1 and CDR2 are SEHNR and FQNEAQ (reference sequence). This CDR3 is CASSSQGAPDTEAFF. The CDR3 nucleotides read TGTGCCAGCAGCTCACAGGGGGCGCCGGACACTGAAGCTTTCTTT.

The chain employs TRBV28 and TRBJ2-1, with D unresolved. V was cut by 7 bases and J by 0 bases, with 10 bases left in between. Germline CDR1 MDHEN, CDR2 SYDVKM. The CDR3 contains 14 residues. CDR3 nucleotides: TGTGCCAGCACCTCTTGGAGCTCCTACAATGAGCAGTTCTTC. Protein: CASTSWSSYNEQFF.

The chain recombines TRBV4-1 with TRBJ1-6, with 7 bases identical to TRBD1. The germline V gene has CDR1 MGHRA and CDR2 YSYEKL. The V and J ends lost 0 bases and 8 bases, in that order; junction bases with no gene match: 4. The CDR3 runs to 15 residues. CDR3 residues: CASSQEGGDYSPLHF. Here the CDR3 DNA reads TGCGCCAGCAGCCAAGAAGGGGGCGACTATTCACCCCTCCACTTT.

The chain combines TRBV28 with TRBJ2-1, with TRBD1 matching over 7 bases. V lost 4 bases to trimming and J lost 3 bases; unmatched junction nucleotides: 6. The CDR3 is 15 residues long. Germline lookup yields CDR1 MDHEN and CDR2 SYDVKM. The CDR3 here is CASSSGQVYYNEQFF. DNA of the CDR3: TGTGCCAGCAGTTCTGGACAGGTGTACTACAATGAGCAGTTCTTC.

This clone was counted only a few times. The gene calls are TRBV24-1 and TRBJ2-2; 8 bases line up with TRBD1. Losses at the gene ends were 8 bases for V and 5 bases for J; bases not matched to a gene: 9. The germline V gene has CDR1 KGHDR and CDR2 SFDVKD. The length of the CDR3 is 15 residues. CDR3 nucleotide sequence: TGTGCCACCACTACGGGACAGGACCAAACCGGGGAGCTGTTTTTT. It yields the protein CATTTGQDQTGELFF.

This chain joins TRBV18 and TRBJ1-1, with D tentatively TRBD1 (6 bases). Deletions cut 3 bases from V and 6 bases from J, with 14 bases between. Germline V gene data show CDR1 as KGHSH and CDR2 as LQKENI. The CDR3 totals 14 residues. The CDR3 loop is CASSPSDRFAEAFF. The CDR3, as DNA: TGTGCCAGCTCACCCTCCGACAGGTTTGCTGAAGCTTTCTTT.

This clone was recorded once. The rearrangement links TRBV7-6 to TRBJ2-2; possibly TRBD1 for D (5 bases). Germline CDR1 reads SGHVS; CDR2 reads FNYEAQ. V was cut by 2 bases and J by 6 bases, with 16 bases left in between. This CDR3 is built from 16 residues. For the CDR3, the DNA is TGTGCCAGCAGCTTATCATTCCAGGGAATGGCCGGGGAGCTGTTTTTT. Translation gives CASSLSFQGMAGELFF.

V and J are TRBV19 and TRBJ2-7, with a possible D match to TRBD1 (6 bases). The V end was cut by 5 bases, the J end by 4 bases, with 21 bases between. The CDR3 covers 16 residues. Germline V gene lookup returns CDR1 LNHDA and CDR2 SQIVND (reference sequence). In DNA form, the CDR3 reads TGTGCCAGTAGTCCCTCCGGGACAAAGATTTCTTACGAGCAGTACTTC. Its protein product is CASSPSGTKISYEQYF.

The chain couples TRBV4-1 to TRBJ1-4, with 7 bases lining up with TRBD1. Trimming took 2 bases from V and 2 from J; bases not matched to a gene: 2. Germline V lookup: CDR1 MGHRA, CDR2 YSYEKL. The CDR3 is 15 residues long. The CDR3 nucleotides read TGCGCCAGCAGCCAACTGACAGGGACTAATGAAAAACTGTTTTTT. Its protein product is CASSQLTGTNEKLFF.

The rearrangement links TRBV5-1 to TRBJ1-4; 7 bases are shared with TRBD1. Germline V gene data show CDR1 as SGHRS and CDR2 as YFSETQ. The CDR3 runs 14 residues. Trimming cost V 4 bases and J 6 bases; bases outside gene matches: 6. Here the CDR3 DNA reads TGCGCCAGCAGCCAGGGACAGCGAGATGAAAAACTGTTTTTT. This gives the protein CASSQGQRDEKLFF.

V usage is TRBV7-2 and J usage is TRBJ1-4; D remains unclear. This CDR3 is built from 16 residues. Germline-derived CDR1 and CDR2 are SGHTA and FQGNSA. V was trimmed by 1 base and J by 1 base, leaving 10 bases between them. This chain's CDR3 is CASSLEATGTNEKLFF. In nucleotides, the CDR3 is TGTGCCAGCAGCTTAGAAGCAACCGGAACTAATGAAAAACTGTTTTTT.